Presented here are 6 T cell receptor beta chains from one specimen sequenced in a study of beta chain features in type 1 diabetes. Findings and limits, study-wide: Among all four CD4+ subsets, Type 1 diabetes patients had TCRB CDR3s that were moderately but significantly shorter.

Of the isolated RNA, all was reverse transcribed, and so the sequenced material was expressed TCRB transcripts. Profiled with immunoSEQ multiplex PCR; TCRdb holds only in-frame clones, not every one. This sample yields 300,000 to 350,000 clones, of which about a tenth are seen a single time; around 1% belongs to the top ten. Their specific antigens are unknown. The source material was central memory CD4+ T cells from blood. The receptors here all came from a man aged 30 to 39 with type 1 diabetes.

This clone turned up a few times. V and J are TRBV21-1 and TRBJ2-5. TRBV21-1 is designated a pseudogene. The CDR3 has 14 residues. CDR3 region: CASGNGGLQETQYF. The CDR3 DNA sequence: TGTGCCAGCGGAAACGGGGGCTTGCAAGAGACCCAGTACTTC.

This clone was detected a few times. The V gene is TRBV9, the J gene TRBJ2-5; 8 nucleotides align to TRBD2. The CDR3 extends over 16 amino acids. The germline V gene has CDR1 SGDLS and CDR2 YYNGEE. The ends lost 0 bases at V and 1 base at J; junction bases unmatched: 5. The CDR3 sequence: CASSVEAGAFQETQYF. DNA of the CDR3: TGTGCCAGCAGCGTAGAAGCGGGGGCGTTCCAAGAGACCCAGTACTTC.

This clone was seen a handful of times. This chain joins TRBV5-4 and TRBJ2-3, with 10 positions matching TRBD1. This CDR3 contains 15 residues. The V gene end was trimmed by 4 bases and the J gene end by 4 bases; junction bases not matched to a gene: 6. Germline CDR1 reads SGHNT; CDR2 reads YYREEE (reference sequence). CDR3: CASSQTGGVPDTQYF. CDR3 nucleotides: TGTGCCAGCAGCCAGACAGGGGGCGTCCCAGATACGCAGTATTTT.

Turning to this clone: The identical CDR3 is also encoded by other nucleotide sequences in the sample. The chain uses TRBV5-1 and TRBJ2-7; no definite D call. Per the germline V gene, CDR1 is SGHRS and CDR2 is YFSETQ. V shed 2 bases and J shed 0 bases, with 9 bases lying between them. The CDR3 has 14 residues. The CDR3 is CASSFGGSSYEQYF. The CDR3 DNA reads as TGCGCCAGCAGCTTCGGTGGAAGCTCCTACGAGCAGTACTTC.

The CDR3 reads CASSPGGLAGETQYF. DNA for the CDR3: TGTGCCAGCAGCCCGGGGGGACTAGCGGGAGAGACCCAGTACTTC. The V call is TRBV5-4, the J call TRBJ2-5, with 12 bases that match TRBD2. J lost 4 bases, V lost 4 bases, and 5 bases had no gene match. The CDR3 loop spans 15 amino acids. Germline V CDR1 and CDR2: SGHNT, YYREEE (reference sequence). The full variable domain, in which reference TRBV5-4 and TRBJ2-5 provide the parts outside the CDR3, is ETGVTQSPTHLIKTRGQQVTLRCSSQSGHNTVSWYQQALGQGPQFIFQYYREEENGRGNFPPRFSGLQFPNYSSELNVNALELDDSALYLCASSPGGLAGETQYFGPGTRLLVL.

The chain uses TRBV11-2 and TRBJ2-5; the match to TRBD1 covers 7 bases. The CDR3 loop spans 16 amino acids. V shed 1 base and J 2 bases; nucleotides not matched to a gene: 7. Germline V CDR1 and CDR2: SGHAT, FQNNGV. The CDR3 bases are TGTGCCAGCAGCTTAGGTCTCTCCAGGGGGCAAGAGACCCAGTACTTC. It yields the protein CASSLGLSRGQETQYF.